This paragraph covers one T cell receptor (beta chain) sequence. The entry originates in a study of blood T cell repertoires in COVID-19. Using immunoSEQ multiplex PCR, the repertoire was profiled, and TCRdb retains in-frame clones only, with some absent. The profile covers fewer than 110,000 clones, with about nine tenths appearing a single time and 17% taken by the ten largest. The V end was cut by 4 bases, the J end by 9 bases, with 13 bases between. This CDR3 region has 13 residues. Germline values: CDR1 GTSNPN, CDR2 SVGIG (reference sequence). This sequence originates from a man aged 50-60 years with acute or convalescent COVID-19. The J gene is TRBJ1-6, the V gene TRBV30, with unresolved D. What was sequenced was peripheral blood. The CDR3 reads CAWMQVRSSPLHF. In nucleotides, the CDR3 is TGTGCCTGGATGCAGGTCAGAAGTTCACCCCTCCACTTT.